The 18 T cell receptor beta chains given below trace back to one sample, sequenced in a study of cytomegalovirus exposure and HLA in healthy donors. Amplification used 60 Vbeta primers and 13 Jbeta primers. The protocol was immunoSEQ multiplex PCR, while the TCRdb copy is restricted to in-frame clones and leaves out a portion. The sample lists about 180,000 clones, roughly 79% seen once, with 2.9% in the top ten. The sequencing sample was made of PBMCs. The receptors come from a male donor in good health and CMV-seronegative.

The CDR3 sequence is CASSDKIEQFF. CDR3 bases: TGTGCCAGCAGCGACAAGATTGAGCAGTTCTTC. The J gene is TRBJ2-1, the V gene TRBV5-6; no clear D gene. The CDR3 runs to 11 residues. V dropped 4 bases and J dropped 9 bases, with 8 bases sitting between them. Germline CDR1 is SGHDT and CDR2 is YYEEEE.

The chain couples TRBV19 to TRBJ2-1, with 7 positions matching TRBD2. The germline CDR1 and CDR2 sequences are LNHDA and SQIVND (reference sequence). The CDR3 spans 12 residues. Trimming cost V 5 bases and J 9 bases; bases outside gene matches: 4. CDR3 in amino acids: CASSWGRGEQFF. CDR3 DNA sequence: TGTGCCAGTAGTTGGGGGAGGGGTGAGCAGTTCTTC. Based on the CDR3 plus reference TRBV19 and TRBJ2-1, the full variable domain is DGGITQSPKYLFRKEGQNVTLSCEQNLNHDAMYWYRQDPGQGLRLIYYSQIVNDFQKGDIAEGYSVSREKKESFPLTVTSAQKNPTAFYLCASSWGRGEQFFGPGTRLTVL.

The CDR3 region is CASSRQGRGNTIYF. CDR3 sequence (DNA): TGTGCCAGCAGTCGACAGGGCCGCGGAAACACCATATATTTT. The genes are TRBV6-1 and TRBJ1-3, with TRBD1 matching over 7 bases. The CDR3 totals 14 residues. Germline CDR1 reads MNHNS; CDR2 reads SASEGT. The ends lost 5 bases at V and 4 bases at J; junction bases unmatched: 5.

CDR3 sequence reads: CASSYGALGNQPQHF. The CDR3 DNA sequence: TGTGCCAGCAGTTATGGGGCCCTGGGCAATCAGCCCCAGCATTTT. This chain links TRBV6-5 with TRBJ1-5; perhaps TRBD1 as D (5 bases). CDR3 length equals 15 residues. Germline V gene lookup returns CDR1 MNHEY and CDR2 SVGAGI. V was trimmed by 3 bases and J by 2 bases, leaving 11 bases between them.

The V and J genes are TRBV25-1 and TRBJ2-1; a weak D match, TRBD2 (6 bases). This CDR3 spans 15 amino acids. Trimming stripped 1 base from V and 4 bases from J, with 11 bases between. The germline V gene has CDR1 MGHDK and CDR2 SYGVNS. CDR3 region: CASSELGGSYNEQFF. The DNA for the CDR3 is TGTGCCAGCAGTGAATTGGGGGGTTCATACAATGAGCAGTTCTTC.

The CDR3 region has the DNA TGTGCCAGCAGTTTAGAAGGGGGAACGAACATCTATGGCTACACCTTC. As protein: CASSLEGGTNIYGYTF. The chain has TRBV28 and TRBJ1-2, with D maybe TRBD1 (6 bases). CDR1 is MDHEN and CDR2 is SYDVKM in the germline V gene. The V gene lost 2 bases and the J gene lost 4 bases, with 17 bases spanning the gap. The CDR3 runs 16 residues.

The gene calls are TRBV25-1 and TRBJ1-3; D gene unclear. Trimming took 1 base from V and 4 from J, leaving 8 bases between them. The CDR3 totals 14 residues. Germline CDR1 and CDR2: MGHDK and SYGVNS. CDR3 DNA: TGTGCCAGCAGTGAATCCGTTCGGGGAAACACCATATATTTT. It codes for CASSESVRGNTIYF.

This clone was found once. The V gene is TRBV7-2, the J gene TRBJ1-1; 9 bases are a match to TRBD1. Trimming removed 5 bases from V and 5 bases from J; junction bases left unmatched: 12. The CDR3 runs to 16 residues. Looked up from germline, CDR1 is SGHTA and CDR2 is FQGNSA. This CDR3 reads CASSQAQGQGWTEAFF. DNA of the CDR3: TGTGCCAGCAGCCAAGCCCAAGGACAGGGGTGGACTGAAGCTTTCTTT. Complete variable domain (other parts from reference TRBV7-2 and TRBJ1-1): GAGVSQSPSNKVTEKGKDVELRCDPISGHTALYWYRQSLGQGLEFLIYFQGNSAPDKSGLPSDRFSAERTGGSVSTLTIQRTQQEDSAVYLCASSQAQGQGWTEAFFGQGTRLTVV.

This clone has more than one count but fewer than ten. The CDR3 reads CASSYSFGQGVGYTF. The DNA for the CDR3 is TGTGCCAGCAGTTACTCTTTCGGACAGGGGGTCGGCTACACCTTC. The chain recombines TRBV6-5 with TRBJ1-2; TRBD1 aligns across 10 bases. CDR1 and CDR2 from the germline V gene are MNHEY and SVGAGI. The CDR3 runs 15 residues. The V segment lost 0 bases and the J segment 8 bases; nucleotides outside the gene matches: 6.

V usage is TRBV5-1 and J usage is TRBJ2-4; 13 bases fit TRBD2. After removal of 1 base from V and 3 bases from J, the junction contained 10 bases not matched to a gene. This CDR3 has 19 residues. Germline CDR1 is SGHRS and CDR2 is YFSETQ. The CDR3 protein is CASSLNPGLAGSDKNIQYF. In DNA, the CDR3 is TGCGCCAGCAGCTTGAACCCGGGACTAGCGGGATCCGACAAAAACATTCAGTACTTC.

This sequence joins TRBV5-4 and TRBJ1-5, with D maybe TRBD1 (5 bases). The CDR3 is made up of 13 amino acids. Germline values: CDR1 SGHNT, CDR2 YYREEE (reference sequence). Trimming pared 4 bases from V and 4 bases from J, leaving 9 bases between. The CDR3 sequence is CASSAGWNQPQHF. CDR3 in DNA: TGTGCCAGCAGCGCAGGGTGGAATCAGCCCCAGCATTTT.

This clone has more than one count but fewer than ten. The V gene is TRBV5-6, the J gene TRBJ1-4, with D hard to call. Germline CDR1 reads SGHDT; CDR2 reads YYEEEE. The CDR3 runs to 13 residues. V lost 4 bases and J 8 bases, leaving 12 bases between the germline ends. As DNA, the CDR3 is TGTGCCAGCAGCCAGACCGCGGAAGAAAAACTGTTTTTT. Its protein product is CASSQTAEEKLFF.

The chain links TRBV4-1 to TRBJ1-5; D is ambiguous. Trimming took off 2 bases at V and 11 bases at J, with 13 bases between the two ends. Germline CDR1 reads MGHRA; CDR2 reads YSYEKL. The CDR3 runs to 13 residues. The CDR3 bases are TGCGCCAGCAGCCAATGGGTGGGGAGGGCCCAGCATTTT. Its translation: CASSQWVGRAQHF.

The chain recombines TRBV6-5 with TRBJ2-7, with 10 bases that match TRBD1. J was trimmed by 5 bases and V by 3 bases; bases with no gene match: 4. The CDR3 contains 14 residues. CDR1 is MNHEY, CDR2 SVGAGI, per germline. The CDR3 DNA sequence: TGTGCCAGCAGTTATGGGACAGGGGCGCACGAGCAGTACTTC. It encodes CASSYGTGAHEQYF.

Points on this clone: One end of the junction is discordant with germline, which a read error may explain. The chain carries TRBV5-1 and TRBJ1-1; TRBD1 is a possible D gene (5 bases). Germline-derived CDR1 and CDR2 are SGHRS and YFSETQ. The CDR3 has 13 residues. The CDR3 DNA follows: TGCGCCAGCAGCTTGGTCTCGGACACTGAAGCTTCCTTT. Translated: CASSLVSDTEASF.

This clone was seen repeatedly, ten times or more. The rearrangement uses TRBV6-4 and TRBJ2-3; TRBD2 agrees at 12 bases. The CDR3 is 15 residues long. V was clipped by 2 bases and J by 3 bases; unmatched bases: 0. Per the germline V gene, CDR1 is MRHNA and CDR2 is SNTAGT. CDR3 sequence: CASSDGTSGTDTQYF. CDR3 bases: TGTGCCAGCAGTGACGGGACTAGCGGGACAGATACGCAGTATTTT.

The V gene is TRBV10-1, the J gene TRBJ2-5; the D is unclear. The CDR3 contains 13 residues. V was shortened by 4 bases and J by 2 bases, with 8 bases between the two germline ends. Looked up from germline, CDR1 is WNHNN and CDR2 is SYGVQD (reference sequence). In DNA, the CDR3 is TGCGCCAGCAGTGTTACTTTACAAGAGACCCAGTACTTC. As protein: CASSVTLQETQYF.

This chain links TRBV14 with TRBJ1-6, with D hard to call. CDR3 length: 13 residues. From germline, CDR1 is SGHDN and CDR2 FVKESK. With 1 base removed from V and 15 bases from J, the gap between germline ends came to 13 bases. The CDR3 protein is CASSQVGVHNLHF. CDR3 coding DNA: TGTGCCAGCAGCCAAGTCGGGGTACATAACCTCCACTTT.